The text below deals with one TCR beta chain. Its antigen is undetermined. This CDR3 spans 13 amino acids. V lost 3 bases to trimming and J lost 4 bases; unmatched junction nucleotides: 3. Looked up from germline, CDR1 is SGHRS and CDR2 is YFSETQ. Only in-frame clones appear in the TCRdb table, and some are missing; sequencing was by immunoSEQ multiplex PCR. The sample carries roughly 77,000 clones, more than 90% recorded once. This sample is drawn from a study of T cell responses to AZD1222 COVID-19 vaccine. Study outcomes and limitations: Baseline antibody screening turned up just a handful of seropositive AZD1222 recipients. Spike-specific TCR breadth and depth grew following two AZD1222 doses.

The starting material was peripheral blood, obtained 28 days after the second AZD1222 dose. The TCR sequence derives from an adult who received the AZD1222 COVID-19 vaccine. The chain has TRBV5-1 and TRBJ2-5; TRBD1 matches 7 bases. This CDR3 is CASSSGQVETQYF. CDR3 nucleotides: TGCGCCAGCAGCTCTGGACAGGTAGAGACCCAGTACTTC.